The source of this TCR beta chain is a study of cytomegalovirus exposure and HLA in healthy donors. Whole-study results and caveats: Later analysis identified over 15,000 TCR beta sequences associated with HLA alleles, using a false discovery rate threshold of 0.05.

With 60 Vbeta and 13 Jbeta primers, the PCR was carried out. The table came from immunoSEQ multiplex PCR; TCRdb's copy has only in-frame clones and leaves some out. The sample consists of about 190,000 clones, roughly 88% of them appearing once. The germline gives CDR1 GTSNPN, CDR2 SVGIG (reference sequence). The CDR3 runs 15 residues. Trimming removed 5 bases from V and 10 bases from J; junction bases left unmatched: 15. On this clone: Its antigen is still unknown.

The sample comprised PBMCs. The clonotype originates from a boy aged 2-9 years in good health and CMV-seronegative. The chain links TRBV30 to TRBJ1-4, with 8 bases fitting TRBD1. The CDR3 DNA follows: TGTGCCTGGTCTCCCGGGTCGGACAGGGACCGAAAACTGTTTTTT. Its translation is CAWSPGSDRDRKLFF.